These T cell receptor beta chains were read from a single sample in a study of T cells after yellow fever vaccination. TCRdb used MiXCR to reprocess the 5' RACE reads, holding one entry per CDR3 protein. There are 300,000 to 400,000 distinct CDR3 sequences in the sample; 6.2% occur only once, and about 15% lies in the top ten. Sequenced here: PBMCs, sampled 5 days after the yellow fever booster vaccination. These receptors were obtained from a man in his thirties or forties who received the YFV17D yellow fever vaccine. The CDR3 runs from the conserved cysteine through the conserved F or W. D genes are given only for firm matches. Expanded clones get a size class; other rows say once, few or many, or leave the size out.

d_call j_call clone_size v_call cdr3_nt cdr3_aa
NA TRBJ2-6 NA TRBV20-1 TGCAGTATCATGGGCGCGCAAGGGGCCAACGTCCTGACTTTC CSIMGAQGANVLTF
NA TRBJ2-3 few TRBV12-3/TRBV12-4 TGTGCCAGCAGTCGATGGACGGGAACAGATACGCAGTATTTT CASSRWTGTDTQYF
NA TRBJ2-5 NA TRBV28 TGTGCCAGGGGCCCCGGGCTCCCAGGGGGGGAGACCCAGTACTTC CARGPGLPGGETQYF
TRBD1 TRBJ1-5 few TRBV7-2 TGTGCCAGCAGCTCGCAGGGGGCCCTAAGCAATCAGCCCCAGCATTTT CASSSQGALSNQPQHF
NA TRBJ1-3 many TRBV20-1 TGCAGTGCTAGGCGCAGGGCTGGAAACACCATATATTTT CSARRRAGNTIYF
NA TRBJ1-2 many TRBV7-8 TGTGCCAGCAGCTTAGCGACACCCTATGGCTACACCTTC CASSLATPYGYTF
NA TRBJ2-5 many TRBV7-9 TGTGCCAGCAGTAGACCCAGGGGCAGGTTAGAGACCCAGTACTTC CASSRPRGRLETQYF
TRBD2 TRBJ2-1 NA TRBV20-1 TGCTGTGCTAGACGGGCGGGAGGGCCGTCCTACAATGAGCAGTTCTTC CCARRAGGPSYNEQFF
NA TRBJ2-7 few TRBV27 TGTGCCAGCAGTGGGACAAGCGGGCCAAGCTCCTACGAGCAGTACTTC CASSGTSGPSSYEQYF
NA TRBJ2-1 NA TRBV4-3 TGCGCCAGCAGCCAAGCGGCGACTAGGGGCTACAATGAGCAGTTCTTC CASSQAATRGYNEQFF
TRBD2 TRBJ2-1 few TRBV14 TGTGCCAGCAGCCCAGGGAGGGCCTTCTCGGTTGAGCAGTTCTTC CASSPGRAFSVEQFF
TRBD1 TRBJ2-7 once TRBV20-1 TGCAGTGCCGTCGGGACAGGGGGCTACGAGCAGTACTTC CSAVGTGGYEQYF
NA TRBJ2-5 NA TRBV30 TGTGCCTTAAACCGGCCGCTTTGGGGGCAAGAGACCCAGTACTTC CALNRPLWGQETQYF
NA TRBJ1-4 few TRBV7-8 TGTGCCAGCAGCCTCGTAGGGAAATCGAGGGGAAAACTGTTTTTT CASSLVGKSRGKLFF
NA TRBJ2-1 many TRBV27 TGTGCCAGCAGTTTAGGATCCACCCTAGAATGGCTCTCCTACAATGAGCAGTTCTTC CASSLGSTLEWLSYNEQFF
TRBD2 TRBJ2-7 few TRBV7-2 TGTGCCAGCGGACTAGCCCCATCCGAGCAGTACTTC CASGLAPSEQYF
TRBD1 TRBJ2-7 NA TRBV27 TGTGCCAGCAGTGGACAGGGGCTATACGAGCAGTACTTC CASSGQGLYEQYF
TRBD2 TRBJ2-3 NA TRBV5-4 TGTGCCAGCAGCTTCATAGCGGGGGGAGGCGCAGATACGCAGTATTTT CASSFIAGGGADTQYF
NA TRBJ2-7 few TRBV28 TGTGCCAGCATGGGGGCTGGGCACTACGAGCAGTACTTC CASMGAGHYEQYF
NA TRBJ2-7 NA TRBV29-1 TGCAGCGGGGGTACTGCCTCCTACGAGCAGTACTTC CSGGTASYEQYF
NA TRBJ2-3 few TRBV27 TGTGCCAGCAGTTTGGGAGAAAGCACAGATACGCAGTATTTT CASSLGESTDTQYF
NA TRBJ2-3 many TRBV21-1 TGTGCCAGCAGCAAAGTGTCAGAGAGCACAGATACGCAGTATTTT CASSKVSESTDTQYF
TRBD1 TRBJ2-7 many TRBV14 TGTGCCAGCAGCCAAGATAGGGCACCGTACACAGGGGGCGCCCAATTATACGAGCAGTACTTC CASSQDRAPYTGGAQLYEQYF
NA TRBJ2-2 many TRBV7-2 TGTGCCAGCAGCTTACAGGAGGGACTCACCGGGGAGCTGTTTTTT CASSLQEGLTGELFF
TRBD1 TRBJ2-2 few TRBV12-3/TRBV12-4 TGTGCCAGCAGTCCCAATCCGGGACAGGGGAACACCGGGGAGCTGTTTTTT CASSPNPGQGNTGELFF
TRBD1 TRBJ1-2 few TRBV3-1 TGTGCCAGCAGCCAAGATTGGGGGACAGGGAGAAACTATGGCTACACCTTC CASSQDWGTGRNYGYTF
NA TRBJ1-1 many TRBV20-1 TGCAGTGCTAGCTCCGGCTGGTACACTGAAGCTTTCTTT CSASSGWYTEAFF
NA TRBJ2-3 many TRBV20-1 TGCAGTGCTAGAGGTATCCTCTTGGCCAGGAGCACAGATACGCAGTATTTT CSARGILLARSTDTQYF
NA TRBJ1-4 NA TRBV7-6 TGTGCCAGCAGCTCGACGGGGGGAAAACTGTTTTTT CASSSTGGKLFF
TRBD1 TRBJ2-7 NA TRBV12-3/TRBV12-4 TGTGCCAGCAGTTACGACAGGGGCATTTCCTACGAGCAGTACTTC CASSYDRGISYEQYF
NA TRBJ2-7 few TRBV10-3 TGTGCCATCAGTGCAGGGACGAGCGAGACCTACGAGCAGTACTTC CAISAGTSETYEQYF
NA TRBJ1-3 many TRBV5-1 TGCGCCAGCAGCAAGGGAGCTGGAAACACCATATATTTT CASSKGAGNTIYF
NA TRBJ2-1 few TRBV2 TGTGCCAGCAAGGTCGGGAGCCCAGCAGGGAATGAGCAGTTCTTC CASKVGSPAGNEQFF
NA TRBJ2-3 few TRBV10-3 TGTGCCAGCTGGACTGGGGGTCCAGATACGCAGTATTTT CASWTGGPDTQYF
NA TRBJ2-2 few TRBV2 TGTGCCAGCAGCCAAACGCCAGGGGCTCAGAACACCGGGGAGCTGTTTTTT CASSQTPGAQNTGELFF
TRBD1 TRBJ1-4 few TRBV7-2 TGTGCCAGCAGCTTACAGCCGGGGACAGGGGCCGGAGAAAAACTGTTTTTT CASSLQPGTGAGEKLFF
NA TRBJ1-2 NA TRBV7-2 TGTGCCAGCAGCTTAGCGGGCCAGAATGACCCCTATGGCTACACCTTC CASSLAGQNDPYGYTF
NA TRBJ2-2 NA TRBV9 TGTGCCAGCACCGCACTAGTCTCCACCGGGGAGCTGTTTTTT CASTALVSTGELFF
NA TRBJ2-7 many TRBV19 TGTGCCAGTAGTCCGAGCGGTGGCGGGGAGCAGTACTTC CASSPSGGGEQYF
NA TRBJ1-3 NA TRBV7-9 TGTGCCAGCAGCTTAGTGGCGAGTGGCACCATATATTTT CASSLVASGTIYF
NA TRBJ2-1 NA TRBV15 TGTGCCACCAGCAGACTCTGGGGGCGACGCTTGAATGAGCAGTTCTTC CATSRLWGRRLNEQFF
TRBD2 TRBJ2-5 many TRBV5-1 TGCGCCAGCAGCGGCGGACTAGCGGGAGGGACGGAGACCCAGTACTTC CASSGGLAGGTETQYF
NA TRBJ1-1 few TRBV29-1 TGCAGCGTTGATTTGACAGCAATGAACACTGAAGCTTTCTTT CSVDLTAMNTEAFF
NA TRBJ2-1 few TRBV19 TGTGCCAGTAGTATAGGTCACAGGGTACCCTACAATGAGCAGTTCTTC CASSIGHRVPYNEQFF
NA TRBJ2-5 many TRBV7-3 TGTGCCAGCAGCACGAACGGGGGCCCTCAAGAGACCCAGTACTTC CASSTNGGPQETQYF
NA TRBJ2-3 few TRBV5-5 TGTGCCAGCACCCCGGACAGAGATATGAGAACGCAGTATTTT CASTPDRDMRTQYF
TRBD1 TRBJ2-5 many TRBV7-2 TGTGCCAGCAGCGCAGGACAGGGGCCCCGACAAGAGACCCAGTACTTC CASSAGQGPRQETQYF
NA TRBJ1-1 NA TRBV5-5 TGTGCCAGCAGCCCATGGGCCATGGGCACTGAAGCTTTCTTT CASSPWAMGTEAFF
TRBD1 TRBJ2-1 many TRBV28 TGTGCCAGCAGTTTTACCCCCGGACAGGGGATGGGTGAGCAGTTCTTC CASSFTPGQGMGEQFF
NA TRBJ2-7 NA TRBV20-1 TGCAGTGCGGGCCCTGGGAGCCATTCCTCCTACGAGCAGTACTTC CSAGPGSHSSYEQYF
NA TRBJ2-7 NA TRBV7-6 TGTGCCAGCAGGGATAGCGGCGCCTACGAGCAGTACTTC CASRDSGAYEQYF
NA TRBJ2-1 few TRBV12-3/TRBV12-4 TGTGCCAGCAGTTTAGCTTCTCTGGCCTCTACCTACAATGAGCAGTTCTTC CASSLASLASTYNEQFF
NA TRBJ2-7 NA TRBV3-1 TGTGCCAGCAGCCAAGGTCCGGGAGTAGGCTACGAGCAGTACTTC CASSQGPGVGYEQYF
NA TRBJ2-3 NA TRBV20-1 TGCAGTGCTAGTGCCCCATCGTGGGCAGGAGATACGCAGTATTTT CSASAPSWAGDTQYF
NA TRBJ2-3 many TRBV20-1 TGCAGTGCTAGCCCCACCTCTAGCACAGATACGCAGTATTTT CSASPTSSTDTQYF
TRBD2 TRBJ2-1 many TRBV10-3 TGTGCCATCAGGGCGGGACTAGCTGGATCCTACAATGAGCAGTTCTTC CAIRAGLAGSYNEQFF
NA TRBJ2-3 many TRBV20-1 TGCAGTGCACCCTTTTTGGATACGCAGTATTTT CSAPFLDTQYF
NA TRBJ2-3 few TRBV4-1 TGCGCCAGCAGCCAAGGATGGGACGGTTACCTCACAGATACGCAGTATTTT CASSQGWDGYLTDTQYF